This T cell receptor (beta chain) was observed in a study of T cells in Graves' hyperthyroidism and ophthalmopathy. Study-level points and caveats: Most clonotypes expanded in the thyroid (above 0.001) were also present in blood. Model predictions of ophthalmopathy came a median about 6.3 months before onset.

Ophthalmopathy patients all had a Clinical Activity Score of at least 3, a NOSPECS grade of at least 4 and disease under 3 months old. On this clonotype: What it binds is unknown.

Germline CDR1 reads SGHAT; CDR2 reads FQDESV (reference sequence). The CDR3 is 16 amino acids. Between the trimmed V and J ends, which lost 7 bases and 0 bases, there was a span of 18 bases. Amplified TCR beta CDR3 regions derived from RNA transcripts. TCR CDR3 underwent first-round RT-PCR with the HTBI primer set. TCRdb redid the calling of the multiplex PCR reads with MiXCR, one entry per CDR3 protein. The sample has fewer than 650,000 distinct CDR3 sequences; roughly 15% are singletons. J is TRBJ1-1 and V is TRBV11-1, with D tentatively TRBD1 (5 bases). Sequences were obtained from blood. The TCR comes from a woman in her thirties or forties with Graves' ophthalmopathy. The CDR3, as DNA: TGTGCCAGCACCGCCCATCTCGGGGCGGTGAACACTGAAGCTTTCTTT. Protein sequence: CASTAHLGAVNTEAFF.